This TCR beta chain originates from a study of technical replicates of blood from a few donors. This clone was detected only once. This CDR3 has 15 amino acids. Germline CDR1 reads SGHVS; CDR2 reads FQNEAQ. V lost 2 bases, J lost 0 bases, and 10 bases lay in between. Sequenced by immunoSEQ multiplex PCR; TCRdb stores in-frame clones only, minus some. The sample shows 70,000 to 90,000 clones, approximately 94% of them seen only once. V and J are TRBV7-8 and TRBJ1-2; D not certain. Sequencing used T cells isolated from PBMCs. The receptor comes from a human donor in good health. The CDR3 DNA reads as TGTGCCAGCAGCTTAATTCAGGCAGCTAACTATGGCTACACCTTC. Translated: CASSLIQAANYGYTF.